This paragraph reports one T cell receptor (beta chain). Its antigen is unidentified. This entry comes from a study of T cell responses to AZD1222 COVID-19 vaccine. Some clones are missing from TCRdb's copy, which holds only in-frame ones; the method was immunoSEQ multiplex PCR. The sample includes some 99,000 clones, approximately 84% of them seen just once. The study, taken as a whole, reports: Baseline seropositivity characterized only six AZD1222 recipients.

V dropped 4 bases and J dropped 6 bases, with 13 bases sitting between them. In germline, CDR1 is SGHTA, CDR2 FQGNSA. CDR3 length: 13 residues. This sequence was found in an adult who received the AZD1222 COVID-19 vaccine. The genes are TRBV7-2 and TRBJ2-7; D remains unclear. This sample comprised peripheral blood, obtained 28 days after the second AZD1222 dose. The CDR3 DNA reads as TGTGCCAGCAGCTCTGACCCGGTGGGCGAGCAGTACTTC. It encodes CASSSDPVGEQYF.